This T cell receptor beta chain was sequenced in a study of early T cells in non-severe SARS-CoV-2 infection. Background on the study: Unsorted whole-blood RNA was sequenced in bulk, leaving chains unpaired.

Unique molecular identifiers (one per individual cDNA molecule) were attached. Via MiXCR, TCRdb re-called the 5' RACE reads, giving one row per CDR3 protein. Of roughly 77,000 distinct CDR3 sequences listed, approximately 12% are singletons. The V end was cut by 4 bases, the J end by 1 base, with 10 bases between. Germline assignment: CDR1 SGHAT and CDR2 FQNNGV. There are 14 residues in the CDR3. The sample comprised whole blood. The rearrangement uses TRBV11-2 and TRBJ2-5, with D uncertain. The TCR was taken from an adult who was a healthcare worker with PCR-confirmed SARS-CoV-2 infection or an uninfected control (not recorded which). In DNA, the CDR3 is TGTGCCAGCAGCTCCAGTTATTCCCAAGAGACCCAGTACTTC. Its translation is CASSSSYSQETQYF.